These 3 T cell receptor beta chains share one sample of origin, sequenced in a study of T cell responses to AZD1222 COVID-19 vaccine. Profiled with immunoSEQ multiplex PCR; TCRdb holds only in-frame clones, not every one. The data contain about 120,000 clones, approximately 86% of them seen just once; the ten biggest clones take up roughly 3.1%. This specimen consisted of peripheral blood, obtained 28 days after the second AZD1222 dose. These receptors all come from an adult who received the AZD1222 COVID-19 vaccine.

There are a few counts of this clone. This chain connects TRBV6-2 or TRBV6-3 to TRBJ1-5; tentative D call: TRBD1 (5 bases). Germline lookup yields CDR1 MNHEY and CDR2 SVGEGT. Trimming removed 4 bases at V and 4 bases at J, with 11 bases between. CDR3 length: 14 residues. In DNA, the CDR3 is TGTGCCAGCAGTTTTGGGGGTCAAAATCAGCCCCAGCATTTT. As protein: CASSFGGQNQPQHF.

The V call is TRBV6-2 or TRBV6-3, the J call TRBJ1-1, with D unresolved. CDR3 length equals 12 residues. The germline V and J ends were trimmed by 0 bases and 7 bases, with 6 bases remaining between them. Germline loops: CDR1 MNHEY, CDR2 SVGEGT. The DNA for the CDR3 is TGTGCCAGCAGTTACTCTGTGGGTGAAGCTTTCTTT. Its protein product is CASSYSVGEAFF.

The chain has TRBV5-6 and TRBJ2-7; D remains unclear. V was shortened by 4 bases and J by 0 bases, with 14 bases between the two germline ends. The germline V gene has CDR1 SGHDT and CDR2 YYEEEE. The CDR3 is 15 amino acids. The CDR3 DNA is TGTGCCAGCAGCCCCGGAGCGACGCGCTCCTACGAGCAGTACTTC. Amino acid sequence: CASSPGATRSYEQYF.